The rows below give T cell receptor beta chains drawn from one sample of a study of T cells after yellow fever vaccination. TCRdb used MiXCR to reprocess the 5' RACE reads, holding one entry per CDR3 protein. The sample yields some 30,000 distinct CDR3 sequences, about 4.4% seen once. Sequenced here: CD8+ T cells sorted from PBMCs, sampled 5 days after the yellow fever booster vaccination. These receptors came from a man under 40 who received the YFV17D yellow fever vaccine. The CDR3 runs from the conserved cysteine through the conserved F or W. A D gene is named only where the DNA matches it firmly. Some rows have no size entry. The others give once, few or many, or a class for an expanded clone.

j_gene | v_gene | d_gene | abundance | CDR3aa | CDR3nt
TRBJ2-5 | TRBV20-1 | NA | many | CSARDYHRAVETQYF | TGCAGTGCTAGAGATTACCACAGGGCCGTGGAGACCCAGTACTTC
TRBJ2-7 | TRBV6-1 | NA | many | CASTPGYSYEQYF | TGTGCCAGCACGCCAGGTTACTCCTACGAGCAGTACTTC
TRBJ2-5 | TRBV10-3 | TRBD2 | NA | CAISPTSAGERPYETQYF | TGTGCCATCAGTCCAACCTCCGCGGGAGAACGGCCGTATGAGACCCAGTACTTC
TRBJ2-1 | TRBV23-1 | NA | many | CASSRTSPAYNEQFF | TGCGCCAGCAGTCGAACTAGCCCCGCCTACAATGAGCAGTTCTTC
TRBJ2-3 | TRBV14 | NA | many | CASSQESLADTQYF | TGTGCCAGCAGCCAAGAATCGCTAGCAGATACGCAGTATTTT
TRBJ2-7 | TRBV20-1 | TRBD2 | few | CCARDRGGRHVVDGQYF | TGCTGTGCTAGAGATCGAGGCGGGAGGCATGTTGTGGATGGGCAGTACTTC
TRBJ2-5 | TRBV12-3/TRBV12-4 | TRBD2 | many | CASRPGTSGKETQYF | TGTGCCAGCAGACCGGGGACTAGCGGGAAAGAGACCCAGTACTTC
TRBJ2-5 | TRBV6-5 | NA | many | CASSYADIPGETQYF | TGTGCCAGCAGTTACGCGGACATCCCGGGGGAGACCCAGTACTTC
TRBJ2-3 | TRBV2 | NA | many | CASLVGQHYTDTQYF | TGTGCCAGCTTAGTCGGGCAGCATTACACAGATACGCAGTATTTT
TRBJ2-1 | TRBV15 | NA | many | CATSTEGGYNEQFF | TGTGCCACCAGCACCGAGGGGGGTTACAATGAGCAGTTCTTC